This passage covers 22 T cell receptor beta chains from one sample sequenced in a study of blood T cell repertoires in COVID-19. TCRdb keeps only in-frame clones here, not all; method: immunoSEQ multiplex PCR. The sample holds about 280,000 clones, around 86% seen once. The sample consisted of peripheral blood. These receptors were collected from a young woman who had recovered from COVID-19.

CDR3 residues: CASSHASRREAFF. CDR3 DNA sequence: TGTGCCAGCAGTCATGCGTCCAGGCGTGAAGCTTTCTTT. The chain couples TRBV11-2 to TRBJ1-1; D gene uncertain. V was clipped by 6 bases and J by 7 bases, with 15 bases between them. Germline V gives CDR1 SGHAT, CDR2 FQNNGV. This CDR3 is built from 13 residues.

The chain is built from TRBV19 and TRBJ2-1; D possibly corresponds to TRBD2 (6 bases). The CDR3 consists of 14 residues. Trimming pared 5 bases from V and 6 bases from J, leaving 14 bases between. Germline V gene sequence: CDR1 LNHDA, CDR2 SQIVND (reference sequence). In DNA form, the CDR3 reads TGTGCCAGTAGTGATAAGCGGAGGGGCAATGAGCAGTTCTTC. Translating gives CASSDKRRGNEQFF.

The chain couples TRBV3-1 (or the pseudogene TRBV3-2) to TRBJ2-2, with D tentatively TRBD2 (6 bases). CDR3 length: 14 amino acids. V lost 6 bases and J 1 base, leaving 9 bases between the germline ends. Germline V gene sequence: CDR1 LGHDT, CDR2 YNNKEL (reference sequence). CDR3 DNA: TGTGCCAGCAGTACCGGGGGGAACACCGGGGAGCTGTTTTTT. Translated: CASSTGGNTGELFF.

The chain couples TRBV2 to TRBJ1-5, with D tentatively TRBD1 (5 bases). The CDR3 consists of 16 residues. V lost 4 bases to trimming and J lost 3 bases, with 16 bases between them. Germline V CDR1 and CDR2: SNHLY, FYNNEI. This CDR3 is CASSGFLGGVNQPQHF. The CDR3 nucleotides are TGTGCCAGCAGTGGGTTCTTAGGAGGGGTCAATCAGCCCCAGCATTTT. The whole variable domain, remainder taken from reference TRBV2 and TRBJ1-5, is EPEVTQTPSHQVTQMGQEVILRCVPISNHLYFYWYRQILGQKVEFLVSFYNNEISEKSEIFDDQFSVERPDGSNFTLKIRSTKLEDSAMYFCASSGFLGGVNQPQHFGDGTRLSIL.

V is TRBV25-1 and J is TRBJ1-1; D is perhaps TRBD1 (5 bases). Per the germline V gene, CDR1 is MGHDK and CDR2 is SYGVNS. The CDR3 has 12 amino acids. The germline V and J ends were trimmed by 5 bases and 7 bases, with 11 bases remaining between them. As DNA, the CDR3 is TGTGCCAGCAGTCACCCAGGGCTTGAAGCTTTCTTT. Translating it yields CASSHPGLEAFF.

This clone appeared a single time. This sequence joins TRBV7-2 and TRBJ1-5; 8 nucleotides agree with TRBD1. V lost 6 bases, J lost 11 bases, and 18 bases stayed unmatched. The CDR3 is made up of 16 amino acids. Germline assignment: CDR1 SGHTA and CDR2 FQGNSA. CDR3 in amino acids: CASSPDSGQGDRAQHF. The CDR3 region has the DNA TGTGCCAGCAGTCCGGACTCAGGACAGGGTGACAGAGCCCAGCATTTT. The whole variable domain, filled in from reference TRBV7-2 and TRBJ1-5, reads GAGVSQSPSNKVTEKGKDVELRCDPISGHTALYWYRQSLGQGLEFLIYFQGNSAPDKSGLPSDRFSAERTGGSVSTLTIQRTQQEDSAVYLCASSPDSGQGDRAQHFGDGTRLSIL.

The rearrangement uses TRBV10-3 and TRBJ1-5, with a weak D call TRBD1 (5 bases). CDR1 and CDR2 from the germline V gene are ENHRY and SYGVKD. Trimming took off 2 bases at V and 6 bases at J, with 8 bases between the two ends. There are 13 residues in the CDR3. CDR3 nucleotides: TGTGCCATCAGTGAGGGGAGGGGTCAGCCCCAGCATTTT. It codes for CAISEGRGQPQHF.

The genes are TRBV2 and TRBJ1-5; TRBD1 matches 7 bases. The CDR3 covers 15 residues. The junction had 5 bases not matched to a gene; V was cut back by 4 bases and J by 2 bases. Germline V lookup: CDR1 SNHLY, CDR2 FYNNEI. CDR3 residues: CASSGTGVGNQPQHF. Written as DNA, the CDR3 is TGTGCCAGCAGTGGAACAGGGGTAGGCAATCAGCCCCAGCATTTT.

CDR3 nucleotides: TGTGCCAGCAACTCCGATCGGCCAGGGACTAACTATGGCTACACCTTC. This sequence encodes CASNSDRPGTNYGYTF. This chain links TRBV28 with TRBJ1-2, with D perhaps matching TRBD1 (5 bases). Trimming shortened V by 7 bases and J by 0 bases, and 18 bases separated the two germline ends. Germline values: CDR1 MDHEN, CDR2 SYDVKM. This CDR3 contains 16 residues.

The chain has TRBV5-1 and TRBJ1-1; D remains ambiguous. V was shortened by 2 bases and J by 0 bases, with 8 bases between the two germline ends. The CDR3 totals 14 residues. Germline V lookup: CDR1 SGHRS, CDR2 YFSETQ. The CDR3 region is CASSFADMNTEAFF. The CDR3 bases are TGCGCCAGCAGCTTTGCGGATATGAACACTGAAGCTTTCTTT. Using reference TRBV5-1 and TRBJ1-1 for the parts outside the CDR3, the full variable domain is KAGVTQTPRYLIKTRGQQVTLSCSPISGHRSVSWYQQTPGQGLQFLFEYFSETQRNKGNFPGRFSGRQFSNSRSEMNVSTLELGDSALYLCASSFADMNTEAFFGQGTRLTVV.

In its sample, this clone was seen a few times. The chain combines TRBV18 with TRBJ2-1; D might be TRBD1 (6 bases). Germline V lookup: CDR1 KGHSH, CDR2 LQKENI. CDR3 length: 15 amino acids. Trimming shortened V by 2 bases and J by 7 bases, and 15 bases separated the two germline ends. In nucleotides, the CDR3 is TGTGCCAGCTCACCAGGGCAGGGGCAGGGTAATGAGCAGTTCTTC. Translation gives CASSPGQGQGNEQFF.

This clone was seen only a few times. The chain is built from TRBV4-2 and TRBJ1-2; 11 positions agree with TRBD1. Germline loops: CDR1 LGHNA, CDR2 YNFKEQ. The CDR3 totals 15 residues. V gave up 1 base and J gave up 8 bases; unmatched junction bases: 6. CDR3 amino acids: CASSQGTGGEKGYTF. CDR3 nucleotide sequence: TGTGCCAGCAGCCAAGGGACAGGGGGCGAGAAAGGCTACACCTTC.

The rearrangement joins TRBV5-4 to TRBJ1-1, with a tentative D call TRBD1 (6 bases). Trimming pared 4 bases from V and 3 bases from J, leaving 16 bases between. This CDR3 is 15 amino acids long. Germline lookup yields CDR1 SGHNT and CDR2 YYREEE (reference sequence). CDR3 region: CASSPSGAGDTEAFF. CDR3 DNA sequence: TGTGCCAGCAGCCCGTCAGGGGCGGGAGACACTGAAGCTTTCTTT.

The CDR3 sequence is CASSLRPTGAGGYTF. Here the CDR3 DNA reads TGTGCCAGCAGTTTACGGCCTACAGGGGCGGGAGGCTACACCTTC. The genes are TRBV27 and TRBJ1-2; 7 bases match TRBD1. After removal of 2 bases from V and 8 bases from J, the junction contained 11 bases not matched to a gene. CDR1 and CDR2 (germline): MNHEY, SMNVEV (reference sequence). CDR3 length: 15 residues.

The chain recombines TRBV7-8 with TRBJ2-7; TRBD1 might be the D (6 bases). CDR1 and CDR2 (germline): SGHVS, FQNEAQ. The length of the CDR3 is 15 residues. Trimming removed 1 base from V and 2 bases from J, with 12 bases in between. The CDR3: CASSLVVGGAYEQYF. Written as DNA, the CDR3 is TGTGCCAGCAGCTTAGTTGTAGGGGGAGCCTACGAGCAGTACTTC.

The V gene is TRBV24-1, the J gene TRBJ2-1; 8 nucleotides match TRBD2. The CDR3 covers 15 residues. V lost 5 bases to trimming and J lost 8 bases; unmatched junction nucleotides: 10. CDR1 and CDR2 (germline): KGHDR, SFDVKD. This CDR3 is CATSGLSGRNDEQFF. Written as DNA, the CDR3 is TGTGCCACCAGTGGCCTCAGCGGGAGAAACGATGAGCAGTTCTTC.

The chain links TRBV7-2 to TRBJ2-2, with D perhaps matching TRBD2 (5 bases). The CDR3 totals 16 residues. Germline V gene sequence: CDR1 SGHTA, CDR2 FQGNSA. The germline V and J ends were trimmed by 5 bases and 5 bases, with 18 bases remaining between them. CDR3 sequence (DNA): TGTGCCAGCAGCCCACCCGGCGGGCTTTTGACCGGGGAGCTGTTTTTT. It codes for CASSPPGGLLTGELFF.

The chain is built from TRBV18 and TRBJ2-5, with 11 bases fitting TRBD2. After removal of 3 bases from V and 0 bases from J, the junction contained 3 bases not matched to a gene. The V gene's germline CDR1 is KGHSH and CDR2 LQKENI. This CDR3 region has 16 residues. The CDR3 spells CASSPPGLADQETQYF. The CDR3 coding sequence is TGTGCCAGCTCACCTCCGGGACTAGCGGACCAAGAGACCCAGTACTTC.

The CDR3 DNA sequence: TGTGCCAGCAGGGGACAATGGGGGCCCCAGCATTTT. Its protein product is CASRGQWGPQHF. V and J are TRBV6-5 and TRBJ1-5; D perhaps matches TRBD1 (6 bases). The CDR3 has 12 amino acids. Germline V gives CDR1 MNHEY, CDR2 SVGAGI. V lost 6 bases to trimming and J lost 9 bases, with 12 bases between them.

The chain carries TRBV27 and TRBJ2-5, with 8 positions matching TRBD1. CDR3 length: 14 amino acids. Trimming cost V 6 bases and J 4 bases; bases outside gene matches: 7. Germline loops: CDR1 MNHEY, CDR2 SMNVEV (reference sequence). The CDR3 DNA follows: TGTGCCAGCAGCCCTTATGGACAGGGAGAGACCCAGTACTTC. Translating gives CASSPYGQGETQYF.

The chain has TRBV28 and TRBJ2-5; 7 bases map to TRBD1. After removal of 5 bases from V and 4 bases from J, the junction contained 7 bases not matched to a gene. The length of the CDR3 is 14 residues. Germline loops: CDR1 MDHEN, CDR2 SYDVKM. The chain's CDR3 is CASSVPGQIETQYF. CDR3 nucleotide sequence: TGTGCCAGCAGTGTACCGGGACAGATAGAGACCCAGTACTTC.

V usage is TRBV19 and J usage is TRBJ2-2; 7 bases align to TRBD1. J lost 5 bases, V lost 4 bases, and 4 bases had no gene match. This CDR3 contains 14 residues. Germline CDR1 LNHDA, CDR2 SQIVND (reference sequence). As DNA, the CDR3 is TGTGCCAGTAGTACGGGACAGACAACCGGGGAGCTGTTTTTT. Translated, it gives CASSTGQTTGELFF.